These 20 T cell receptor beta chains share one sample of origin, sequenced in a study of tumor-infiltrating lymphocytes in primary liver carcinoma. A constant-region primer served to make TCR beta cDNA from around 540 ng total RNA. Three rounds of nested multiplex PCR with slightly modified ARM-PCR produced TCR beta libraries. PCR rounds one and two used TRBV1-TRBV30 forward primers with a C-beta reverse primer for 10 cycles each. TCRdb re-derived calls from the multiplex PCR reads in MiXCR, one entry per CDR3 protein. This table has about 120,000 distinct CDR3 sequences, 55% to 70% appearing once. Both RNA and DNA were isolated together from about 20-30 mg of bulk tissue that had not been sorted. Sequenced material: tumor-adjacent normal liver tissue. These TCRs come from a woman aged 60 to 75 with primary liver carcinoma and hepatitis B virus infection.

With respect to this clonotype: The junction departs from the called germline gene at one end, perhaps through a read error. V gene TRBV14 combines with J gene TRBJ2-7, with D perhaps TRBD2 (6 bases). Germline V gene lookup returns CDR1 SGHDN and CDR2 FVKESK. This CDR3 contains 16 residues. The CDR3 reads CASSEDVKRALYVQYF. CDR3 coding DNA: TGTGCCAGCAGCGAAGACGTAAAGCGGGCCCTCTACGTGCAGTACTTC.

As regards this clonotype: With a much larger clone just one base away, this may be a read error. CDR3 protein: CCARDNRGLKGNEQFF. Written as DNA, the CDR3 is TGCTGTGCTAGAGACAACCGGGGGCTGAAGGGCAATGAGCAGTTCTTC. This chain joins TRBV20-1 and TRBJ2-1; D may correspond to TRBD1 or TRBD2 (6 bases each). This CDR3 spans 16 amino acids. Looked up from germline, CDR1 is DFQATT and CDR2 is SNEGSKA (reference sequence).

Notes on this clonotype: The junction does not match germline at one end; this may be a read error. The chain is built from TRBV4-2 and TRBJ1-3, with 7 bases aligning to TRBD1. Per germline, CDR1 LGHNA and CDR2 YNFKEQ. The CDR3 is 15 residues long. The CDR3 spells CASCQGGQSGNNIYF. CDR3 coding DNA: TGTGCCAGCTGCCAAGGGGGACAGTCTGGAAACAACATATATTTT.

Concerning this clonotype: The germline gene is not matched at one end of the junction; a read error may be the cause. This chain uses TRBV11-1 with TRBJ2-3, with D possibly being TRBD2 (6 bases). The CDR3 length is 13 residues. Germline V lookup: CDR1 SGHAT, CDR2 FQDESV (reference sequence). The chain's CDR3 is CASSWGDRDMQYF. The CDR3 nucleotides read TGTGCCAGCAGCTGGGGGGATCGAGATATGCAGTATTTT. The complete variable domain, with remaining parts taken from reference TRBV11-1 and TRBJ2-3, reads EAEVAQSPRYKITEKSQAVAFWCDPISGHATLYWYRQILGQGPELLVQFQDESVVDDSQLPKDRFSAERLKGVDSTLKIQPAELGDSAMYLCASSWGDRDMQYFGPGTRLTVL.

A remark on this clonotype: An end of the junction does not agree with germline; a read error may underlie this. V usage is TRBV29-1 and J usage is TRBJ2-7; the D gene could be TRBD1 or TRBD2 (6 bases each). Per the germline V gene, CDR1 is SQVTM and CDR2 is ANQGSEA. The CDR3 extends over 17 amino acids. The CDR3 spells CSVEGGVGGVRSGEQYF. DNA of the CDR3: TGTAGCGTTGAAGGCGGGGTAGGGGGAGTCCGGTCGGGGGAGCAGTACTTC.

Details on this clonotype: With a much larger clone just one base away, this may be a read error. The chain has TRBV28 and TRBJ2-7; 8 nucleotides align to TRBD1. The CDR3 runs 14 residues. After removal of 4 bases from V and 5 bases from J, the junction contained 7 bases not matched to a gene. Germline assignment: CDR1 MDHEN and CDR2 SYDVKM. The CDR3 loop is CASSSWTGIHEQYF. In nucleotides, the CDR3 is TGTGCCAGCAGTTCTTGGACAGGGATACACGAGCAGTACTTC.

As regards this clonotype: Given a much more abundant clone one base away, this may be a read error. The CDR3 carries no conserved terminal phenylalanine or tryptophan, so it likely arises from a read error. The CDR3 DNA reads TGTGCCAGCAGTCCGCACCCGTTTGGGAGAGTGGGCTACACCCTC. This codes for CASSPHPFGRVGYTL. The rearrangement joins TRBV12-3 or TRBV12-4 to TRBJ1-2; no firm D call. Trimming removed 5 bases from V and 8 bases from J, with 21 bases in between. The CDR3 totals 15 residues.

In the case of this clonotype: Without the conserved terminal phenylalanine or tryptophan, this CDR3 likely stems from a read error. The chain recombines TRBV6-5 with TRBJ2-4; D might be TRBD1 (6 bases). Germline CDR1 reads MNHEY; CDR2 reads SVGAGI. The CDR3 consists of 17 residues. CDR3 DNA: TGTGCCAGTAGTTCCCGTGGACAGACTTCAGCCAAAAACATTCAGTACCTC. Protein product: CASSSRGQTSAKNIQYL.

Notes on this clonotype: The germline gene is not matched at one end of the junction; a read error may be the cause. The chain combines TRBV29-1 with TRBJ2-3; 7 bases match TRBD2. Germline V gives CDR1 SQVTM, CDR2 ANQGSEA. The CDR3 contains 13 residues. DNA for the CDR3: TGCAGCGTTGAATCTCATAGCGGGTATACGCAGTATTTC. This encodes CSVESHSGYTQYF.

This clonotype was recorded at least ten times. The rearrangement joins TRBV7-8 to TRBJ1-3; D gene uncertain. V lost 2 bases and J 2 bases, leaving 19 bases between the germline ends. This CDR3 region has 18 residues. Germline CDR1 SGHVS, CDR2 FQNEAQ. The CDR3 region is CASSLTPSSQATGNTIYF. CDR3 DNA: TGTGCCAGCAGCTTAACCCCTTCCAGCCAGGCCACTGGAAACACCATATATTTT.

Remarks on this clonotype: One end of the junction varies from germline; a read error may be responsible. The chain has TRBV12-3 or TRBV12-4 and TRBJ2-2; 7 nucleotides line up with TRBD2. This CDR3 comprises 16 residues. CDR3 in DNA: TGTGCCAGTAGTTTAGCGGGCAGGGCAAACACCTGGGAGCTGTTTTTT. Translation: CASSLAGRANTWELFF.

As to this clonotype: Compared with germline, one end of the junction differs, possibly owing to a read error. The gene calls are TRBV12-3 or TRBV12-4 and TRBJ2-7; 8 nucleotides match TRBD1. The CDR3 extends over 12 amino acids. Here the CDR3 reads CASRRTGNEEYF. The CDR3 nucleotides read TGTGCCAGCAGAAGGACAGGGAACGAGGAGTACTTT.

About this clonotype itself: No conserved phenylalanine or tryptophan is present at the end of the CDR3, so a read error is the likely explanation. The limits of the CDR3 on the DNA are not certain, so only TCRdb's listed CDR3 is given. This sequence joins TRBV4-1 and TRBJ2-7; the DNA was not compared with TRBD1, the D call given in the table. The CDR3 region is 15 residues in length, termini included. CDR1 and CDR2 from the germline V gene are MGHRA and YSYEKL. CDR3 sequence reads: CASSQPARGAYEQYI.

This clonotype was detected once. Germline is not matched at one junction end, which may reflect a read error. This chain joins TRBV12-5 and TRBJ2-7; D is unresolved. CDR3 length: 12 amino acids. The V gene's germline CDR1 is LGHNT and CDR2 FRNRAP. Here the CDR3 reads CASANRLYGQYF. CDR3 DNA sequence: TGTGCTAGTGCCAACAGACTCTACGGGCAGTACTTC.

This clonotype was found a few times. A much larger clone differs from this one at a single base, so this may be a read error. J is TRBJ1-2 and V is TRBV12-3 or TRBV12-4; D gene unclear. There are 15 residues in the CDR3. CDR3 loop: CTSTPDGRFNYGYTF. The CDR3 nucleotides read TGTACCAGCACCCCCGACGGGAGATTTAACTATGGCTACACCTTC.

In regard to this clonotype: It is likely a read error, because the conserved phenylalanine at the end of the CDR3 is missing. The rearrangement links TRBV12-3 or TRBV12-4 to TRBJ1-1; no definite D call. The CDR3 totals 12 residues. Trimming removed 7 bases from V and 5 bases from J, with 11 bases in between. CDR3 amino acids: CASTFGMTEAFL. In nucleotides, the CDR3 is TGTGCCAGCACTTTTGGAATGACTGAAGCTTTCCTT.

With respect to this clonotype: Germline is not matched at one junction end, which may reflect a read error. The chain employs TRBV12-3 or TRBV12-4 and TRBJ2-5; 9 bases align to TRBD2. The CDR3 consists of 17 residues. The CDR3 nucleotides read TGTGCCAGCAATTTATGGACGCTAGCGGGGCCCCTAGAGACCCAGTACTTC. As protein: CASNLWTLAGPLETQYF.

Concerning this clonotype itself: This may be a read error: a much more frequent sequence differs by one nucleotide. The chain employs TRBV28 and TRBJ1-5, with D tentatively TRBD1 (6 bases). V lost 5 bases and J lost 0, with 11 bases in between. Looked up from germline, CDR1 is MDHEN and CDR2 is SYDVKM. This CDR3 has 15 residues. The DNA for the CDR3 is TGTGCCAGCAGTGTCAAGGGGGTTAGCAATCAGCCCCAGCATTTT. Translated, it gives CASSVKGVSNQPQHF.

About this clonotype: An end of the junction differs from the germline gene, which may be a read error. The chain employs TRBV6-5 and TRBJ2-1, with 10 bases that match TRBD1. CDR3 length: 15 residues. Germline lookup yields CDR1 MNHEY and CDR2 SVGAGI. CDR3 protein: CANSRGQGSDNEQFF. The CDR3 region has the DNA TGTGCCAACAGTCGGGGACAGGGGTCTGACAATGAGCAGTTCTTC.

Of note for this clonotype: A much larger clone lies a single base off, so this may be a read error. The chain has TRBV7-9 and TRBJ2-1; tentatively, D is TRBD2 (5 bases). This CDR3 contains 11 residues. Germline V gives CDR1 SEHNR, CDR2 FQNEAQ (reference sequence). V lost 4 bases and J 9 bases, leaving 7 bases between the germline ends. The CDR3 bases are TGTGCCAGCAGCTCCGGACTTGAGCAGTTCTTC. Translation gives CASSSGLEQFF.